The 4 T cell receptor beta chains in this list originate from one sample, sequenced in a study of glioma-infiltrating T cells. TCR alpha and beta CDR3 regions were amplified from RNA using iRepertoire nested multiplex PCR. From the multiplex PCR reads, TCRdb called clonotypes with MiXCR, one entry per CDR3 protein. The sample carries approximately 130,000 distinct CDR3 sequences, under 30% recorded once. Sequenced input: glioma tissue, nonneoplastic brain tissue, or PBMCs (not recorded which). Receptor source: a human donor with low-grade glioma or glioblastoma, undergoing nonglioma brain surgery, or in good health (not recorded which).

The gene calls are TRBV20-1 and TRBJ2-5; no clear D gene. V was clipped by 6 bases and J by 9 bases, with 23 bases between them. The CDR3 loop spans 14 amino acids. Germline assignment: CDR1 DFQATT and CDR2 SNEGSKA (reference sequence). The CDR3 DNA reads as TGCAGTGCCCACCAAAATGCCCTGGGTATGGCCCAGTACTTC. Amino acid sequence: CSAHQNALGMAQYF.

This clonotype has at least ten counts. This chain links TRBV27 with TRBJ2-5; D might be TRBD1 (5 bases). CDR3 length: 15 residues. Germline V lookup: CDR1 MNHEY, CDR2 SMNVEV (reference sequence). The V end lost 3 bases, the J end lost 2 bases, and 13 bases lay between the germline ends. DNA for the CDR3: TGTGCCAGCAGTTTGGGGCAGACGATACAAGAGACCCAGTACTTC. This codes for CASSLGQTIQETQYF.

There are many counts of this clonotype. The V and J genes are TRBV27 and TRBJ1-2; no firm D call. CDR1 and CDR2 (germline): MNHEY, SMNVEV (reference sequence). The CDR3 is 16 residues long. V dropped 4 bases and J dropped 0 bases, with 15 bases sitting between them. The CDR3 is CASSSWTEKTNYGYTF. The CDR3 coding sequence is TGTGCCAGCAGTTCTTGGACTGAAAAGACTAACTATGGCTACACCTTC.

The sample holds many counts of this clonotype. This chain joins TRBV25-1 and TRBJ1-5; D is unclear. Trimming stripped 2 bases from V and 11 bases from J, with 7 bases between. The CDR3 is made up of 11 amino acids. Germline assignment: CDR1 MGHDK and CDR2 SYGVNS. The CDR3 region is CASSETKAQHF. The CDR3 region has the DNA TGTGCCAGCAGTGAAACTAAAGCCCAGCATTTT.